This passage covers 12 T cell receptor beta chains from one sample sequenced in a study of blood T cell repertoires in COVID-19. Clones were read by immunoSEQ multiplex PCR, and TCRdb kept only the in-frame ones, dropping some. The table shows some 120,000 clones, with around four fifths occurring only once. The sample taken for sequencing was peripheral blood. The receptors come from a human donor in a cohort sampled during active COVID-19.

This chain joins TRBV2 and TRBJ2-5; TRBD2 matches at 9 bases. V trimming: 7 bases; J trimming: 3 bases; junction bases outside the gene matches: 12. This CDR3 is 16 amino acids long. In germline, CDR1 is SNHLY, CDR2 FYNNEI. In DNA form, the CDR3 reads TGTGCCAGCATGAGGCGGGGGGGCGTAGTAAAAGAGACCCAGTACTTC. This encodes CASMRRGGVVKETQYF.

This clone was found once. The J gene is TRBJ1-6, the V gene TRBV6-1, with D tentatively TRBD1 (6 bases). The V end lost 0 bases, the J end lost 9 bases, and 12 bases lay between the germline ends. The length of the CDR3 is 15 residues. Germline V gene sequence: CDR1 MNHNS, CDR2 SASEGT. The CDR3 DNA reads as TGTGCCAGCAGTGAAGCGACACAGGGAACTTCACCCCTCCACTTT. This codes for CASSEATQGTSPLHF.

The chain employs TRBV11-2 and TRBJ2-7, with D possibly being TRBD2 (6 bases). The germline V gene encodes CDR1 SGHAT and CDR2 FQNNGV. The CDR3 totals 17 residues. The germline V and J ends were trimmed by 2 bases and 3 bases, with 20 bases remaining between them. CDR3 sequence (DNA): TGTGCCAGCAGCTTAATCGGGGGACCGCCCAAGGACTACGAGCAGTACTTC. This translates into CASSLIGGPPKDYEQYF.

The rearrangement uses TRBV6-1 and TRBJ2-2; 7 positions match TRBD1. This CDR3 is 14 amino acids long. Germline loops: CDR1 MNHNS, CDR2 SASEGT. With V trimmed by 2 bases and J by 7 bases, 4 bases remained unmatched. CDR3 coding DNA: TGTGCCAGCAGTGAACTAGGGGGCAGCGGGGAGCTGTTTTTT. This translates into CASSELGGSGELFF.

The V gene is TRBV11-3, the J gene TRBJ2-2; 7 positions match TRBD2. CDR3 size: 14 residues. Unmatched junction bases numbered 0, after V lost 0 bases and J lost 5 bases. CDR1 and CDR2 from the germline V gene are SGHNT and YENEEA. CDR3 sequence reads: CASSLEGGTGELFF. As DNA, the CDR3 is TGTGCCAGCAGCTTAGAGGGGGGGACCGGGGAGCTGTTTTTT.

The chain uses TRBV29-1 and TRBJ1-2; 8 nucleotides align to TRBD1. CDR1 and CDR2 (germline): SQVTM, ANQGSEA. This CDR3 has 14 amino acids. V was clipped by 3 bases and J by 1 base; unmatched bases: 4. The CDR3 region is CSVDGDRGNYGYTF. The DNA of the CDR3 is TGCAGCGTTGACGGCGACAGGGGTAACTATGGCTACACCTTC.

There are a few counts of this clone. The rearrangement joins TRBV2 to TRBJ1-6, with D maybe TRBD1 (5 bases). CDR1 SNHLY and CDR2 FYNNEI come from the germline V gene. The CDR3 is 14 residues long. V lost 8 bases, J lost 14 bases, and 22 bases lay in between. CDR3 protein: CASAPTPGPQALHF. The CDR3 DNA is TGTGCCAGCGCTCCAACTCCCGGCCCACAGGCCCTCCACTTT.

This clone was observed a handful of times. The J gene is TRBJ2-7, the V gene TRBV7-8; 8 bases align to TRBD2. From germline, CDR1 is SGHVS and CDR2 FQNEAQ. This CDR3 is built from 14 residues. J was trimmed by 5 bases and V by 5 bases; bases with no gene match: 8. DNA of the CDR3: TGTGCCAGCAGCCGCGGGGGGTCCAGCAACGAGCAGTACTTC. This codes for CASSRGGSSNEQYF. Full variable domain (missing parts from reference TRBV7-8 and TRBJ2-7): GAGVSQSPRYKVAKRGQDVALRCDPISGHVSLFWYQQALGQGPEFLTYFQNEAQLDKSGLPSDRFFAERPEGSVSTLKIQRTQQEDSAVYLCASSRGGSSNEQYFGPGTRLTVT.

The V gene is TRBV11-2, the J gene TRBJ1-1; D possibly corresponds to TRBD1 (6 bases). The CDR3 loop spans 16 amino acids. V was cut by 1 base and J by 1 base, with 13 bases left in between. Per germline, CDR1 SGHAT and CDR2 FQNNGV. CDR3 in amino acids: CASSLAAGTQNTEAFF. The CDR3 coding sequence is TGTGCCAGCAGCTTAGCGGCCGGGACACAGAACACTGAAGCTTTCTTT.

This chain links TRBV6-5 with TRBJ2-2, with D hard to call. Trimming cost V 0 bases and J 4 bases, with 9 bases left between them. The CDR3 spans 15 residues. Germline CDR1 MNHEY, CDR2 SVGAGI. The CDR3 region is CASSYSKTGTGELFF. The CDR3 nucleotides read TGTGCCAGCAGTTACTCCAAAACGGGCACCGGGGAGCTGTTTTTT.

The chain links TRBV7-9 to TRBJ1-2, with a possible D match to TRBD1 (5 bases). The CDR3 has 14 residues. The germline V gene encodes CDR1 SEHNR and CDR2 FQNEAQ (reference sequence). V lost 1 base to trimming and J lost 1 base, with 7 bases between them. The CDR3: CASSLEGVNYGYTF. Written as DNA, the CDR3 is TGTGCCAGCAGCTTAGAAGGGGTTAACTATGGCTACACCTTC. The complete variable domain, with remaining parts taken from reference TRBV7-9 and TRBJ1-2, reads DTGVSQNPRHKITKRGQNVTFRCDPISEHNRLYWYRQTLGQGPEFLTYFQNEAQLEKSRLLSDRFSAERPKGSFSTLEIQRTEQGDSAMYLCASSLEGVNYGYTFGSGTRLTVV.

This clone was detected a few times. The chain is built from TRBV6-5 and TRBJ2-7; D perhaps matches TRBD2 (5 bases). This CDR3 comprises 15 residues. Germline CDR1 is MNHEY and CDR2 is SVGAGI. The germline V and J ends were trimmed by 6 bases and 0 bases, with 15 bases remaining between them. CDR3 nucleotides: TGTGCCAGCAGGCCACTTACCGGGAACTCCTACGAGCAGTACTTC. This encodes CASRPLTGNSYEQYF.